The sequence of this T cell receptor beta chain was determined in a study of T cells in Graves' hyperthyroidism and ophthalmopathy. As for this clonotype: The antigen remains undetermined.

Regions amplified from RNA transcripts were the TCR beta CDR3 regions. First-round RT-PCR of the TCR CDR3 relied on the HTBI primer set. TCRdb re-called the multiplex PCR reads through MiXCR, storing one row per CDR3 protein. This sample carries around 190,000 distinct CDR3 sequences, about 15% of them seen once, and the ten largest clones take about 29%. Overall study results and limits: Blood also held most thyroid clonotypes expanded beyond 0.001.

The CDR3 sequence is 16 residues long. Trimming removed 1 base from V and 3 bases from J, with 15 bases in between. Germline V gene lookup returns CDR1 MDHEN and CDR2 SYDVKM. The rearrangement joins TRBV28 to TRBJ1-1, with D hard to call. The material sequenced was blood. The sequence was obtained from a woman in her fifties or sixties with Graves' hyperthyroidism. The CDR3 here is CASSLLGVNVDTEAFF. CDR3 sequence (DNA): TGTGCCAGCAGTTTATTGGGAGTCAACGTGGACACTGAAGCTTTCTTT.